The following is a TCR beta chain sequence with its context. Vbeta (60) and Jbeta (13) primers were used in the PCR. The table came from immunoSEQ multiplex PCR; TCRdb's copy has only in-frame clones and leaves some out. This table has around 110,000 clones, roughly 71% appearing once. The sample originates from a study of cytomegalovirus exposure and HLA in healthy donors. Across the whole study: A prior study identified 120 million or so unique TCR beta sequences from roughly 180 million T cells.

This CDR3 has 14 residues. The V and J ends lost 4 bases and 4 bases, in that order; junction bases with no gene match: 6. Germline V gene lookup returns CDR1 MDHEN and CDR2 SYDVKM. Sequencing was carried out using PBMCs. The chain has TRBV28 and TRBJ2-5, with TRBD1 matching 7 bases. The source is a male donor in good health and CMV-seropositive. The CDR3 nucleotides are TGTGCCAGCAGTTCGACCGGGACAGTAGAGACCCAGTACTTC. It yields the protein CASSSTGTVETQYF.